This T cell receptor (beta chain) comes out of a study of PD-1 blockade in classical Hodgkin lymphoma. Assay used: immunoSEQ multiplex PCR; TCRdb lists only in-frame clones, some missing. The table has more than 25,000 clones, about 85% seen once. Each of the patients experienced relapse following autologous stem cell transplantation, and their brentuximab vedotin exposure differed. Researchers report purifying CD4+ T cells from thawed PBMCs by magnetic negative selection. CDR1 is SGHVS and CDR2 is FQNEAQ in the germline V gene. This CDR3 comprises 14 residues. Trimming took off 5 bases at V and 0 bases at J, with 10 bases between the two ends.

The TCR originated in a human donor with classical Hodgkin lymphoma. The chain couples TRBV7-8 to TRBJ1-1, with D unclear. The source material was CD4+ T cells from blood, sampled at baseline. In DNA, the CDR3 is TGTGCCAGCAGCGCCGGACGGGTGAACACTGAAGCTTTCTTT. It is translated as CASSAGRVNTEAFF.